This T cell receptor beta chain was profiled in a study of T cells in Graves' hyperthyroidism and ophthalmopathy. Regarding the study as a whole: Ophthalmopathy could be told apart from stable hyperthyroidism with a 13 V-J model.

This CDR3 is built from 15 residues. The germline CDR1 and CDR2 sequences are DFQATT and SNEGSKA (reference sequence). After removal of 0 bases from V and 4 bases from J, the junction contained 8 bases not matched to a gene. Amplified regions were TCR beta CDR3 sequences from RNA transcripts. The HTBI primer set was used in a first-round RT-PCR of the TCR CDR3. MiXCR was run by TCRdb on the multiplex PCR reads, yielding one entry per CDR3 protein. The data contain over 200,000 distinct CDR3 sequences, 15% to 20% of them singletons. Many counts were recorded for this clonotype. Its antigen is as yet unknown.

This rearrangement joins TRBV20-1 to TRBJ2-7; 8 bases map to TRBD2. The source material was blood. The receptor was isolated from a man aged 45 to 65 with Graves' hyperthyroidism. The CDR3 reads CSARDWRGVGYEQYF. CDR3 in DNA: TGCAGTGCTAGAGATTGGCGGGGGGTGGGTTACGAGCAGTACTTC.